A selection of T cell receptor beta chains follows, all from one sample in a study of cytomegalovirus exposure and HLA in healthy donors. Data came from immunoSEQ multiplex PCR; TCRdb stores just in-frame clones and leaves some out. The sample contains 150,000 to 200,000 clones, roughly 78% of which appear only once. The sample consisted of PBMCs. The receptor source for this set is a man in his forties in good health and CMV-seropositive. Both conserved end residues are part of each CDR3.

j_gene	v_gene	len	CDR3aa
TRBJ2-3	TRBV5-1	15	CASSPGLSVGDTQYF
TRBJ2-1	TRBV5-1	14	CASSLSTADNEQFF
TRBJ1-2	TRBV10-3	15	CAIAVLRGLNYGYTF
TRBJ1-6	TRBV27	15	CASSLSWRRNSPLHF
TRBJ2-7	TRBV10-3	18	CAISELAGLSFFSYEQYF
TRBJ2-5	TRBV7-2	15	CASSLSRGHGETQYF
TRBJ2-3	TRBV6-5	13	CASNSGGTDTQYF
TRBJ2-3	TRBV7-2	14	CASSLIAGADTQYF
TRBJ2-2	TRBV7-3	15	CASSLNGGVVGELFF
TRBJ1-1	TRBV2	12	CANARANTEAFF
TRBJ1-1	TRBV19	13	CASSIENGEKAFF
TRBJ1-2	TRBV27	15	CASSGHDRLNYGYTF
TRBJ2-7	TRBV5-3	15	CARSAGQGGPYEQYF
TRBJ2-4	TRBV7-6	18	CASSPLAGGVLAKNIQYF
TRBJ1-5	TRBV6-6	16	CASSPPSGGGGQPQHF
TRBJ2-1	TRBV6-1	14	CASSASGGRNEQFF
TRBJ1-6	TRBV6-5	16	CASSYIRGIYNSPLHF
TRBJ2-5	TRBV5-6	15	CASSRDRGPRETQYF
TRBJ2-7	TRBV27	14	CASSEVRGRNEQYF
TRBJ1-3	TRBV18	20	CASSPVGIRGQRYSGNTIYF
TRBJ1-4	TRBV11-2	16	CASSLDQIATNEKLFF
TRBJ1-5	TRBV27	14	CASSPGTRNQPQHF
TRBJ1-3	TRBV5-4	14	CASSRGLEGNTIYF
TRBJ2-7	TRBV5-5	16	CASSLGPTDFSYEQYF
TRBJ2-5	TRBV29-1	14	CSVAEQGRTQTQYF
TRBJ2-5	TRBV5-1	17	CASSPWTSGGLQETQYF
TRBJ2-3	TRBV9	17	CASSVAGGLAGTDTQYF
TRBJ1-1	TRBV29-1	15	CSVEVWDRDQGEAFF
TRBJ1-1	TRBV25-1	13	CASSGAGNTEAFF
TRBJ1-2	TRBV7-2	18	CASSSLRDRAMLNYGYTF
TRBJ1-1	TRBV5-1	13	CASSQGPTTEAFF
TRBJ1-1	TRBV7-3	13	CASSLNGNTEAFF
TRBJ2-3	TRBV7-2	14	CASSPSGGMNTQYF
TRBJ1-3	TRBV9	17	CASSAQLHRESGSTIYF
TRBJ1-1	TRBV6-5	15	CASSPLRDGNTEAFF
TRBJ2-1	TRBV7-2	14	CASTVEVNYNEQFF
TRBJ2-7	TRBV9	14	CASSKREGSHEQYF
TRBJ2-2	TRBV13	12	CASSLAGGELFF
TRBJ1-1	TRBV9	13	CASSATPNTEAFF
TRBJ1-4	TRBV6-1	11	CASSPQEKLFF
TRBJ2-7	TRBV15	16	CATSRGRPGTATMQYF
TRBJ1-2	TRBV5-4	13	CASTKGQFYGYTF
TRBJ1-5	TRBV28	14	CASSLPGPGAPQHF
TRBJ1-2	TRBV6-5	13	CASSYTGDYGYTF
TRBJ1-2	TRBV6-4	12	CASSPGIGGYTF
TRBJ2-5	TRBV9	14	CASSATGNRETQYF